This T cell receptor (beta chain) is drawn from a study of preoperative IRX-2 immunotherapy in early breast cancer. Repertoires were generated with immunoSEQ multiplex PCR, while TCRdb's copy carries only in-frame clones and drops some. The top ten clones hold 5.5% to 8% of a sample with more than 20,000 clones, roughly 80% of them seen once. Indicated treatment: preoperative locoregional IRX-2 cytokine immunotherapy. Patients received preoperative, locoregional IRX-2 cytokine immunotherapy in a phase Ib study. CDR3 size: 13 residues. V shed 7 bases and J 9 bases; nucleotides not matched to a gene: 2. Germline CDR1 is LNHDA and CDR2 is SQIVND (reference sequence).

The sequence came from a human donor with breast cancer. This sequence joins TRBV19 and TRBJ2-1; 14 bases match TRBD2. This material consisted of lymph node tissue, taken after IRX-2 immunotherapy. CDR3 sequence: CASTGTSGSEQFF. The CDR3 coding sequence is TGTGCCAGTACCGGGACTAGCGGGAGTGAGCAGTTCTTC.